Shown below are 30 T cell receptor beta chains from a single sample sequenced in a study of blood T cell repertoires in COVID-19. Generated by immunoSEQ multiplex PCR, the TCRdb table keeps only in-frame clones and is missing some. The data contain approximately 190,000 clones, approximately 90% of them singletons. The material sequenced was peripheral blood. The receptors were gathered from a man aged 45 to 65 with acute or convalescent COVID-19.

This chain joins TRBV27 and TRBJ1-2, with unresolved D. Germline values: CDR1 MNHEY, CDR2 SMNVEV (reference sequence). The CDR3 has 14 residues. The V end was cut by 3 bases, the J end by 6 bases, with 14 bases between. CDR3 nucleotides: TGTGCCAGCAGTTTTGCCGGGTCGATCGATGGCTACACCTTC. It specifies CASSFAGSIDGYTF.

The V call is TRBV5-6, the J call TRBJ2-1, with TRBD1 matching over 7 bases. CDR1 is SGHDT and CDR2 is YYEEEE in the germline V gene. The J segment lost 2 bases and the V segment lost 6 bases, leaving 8 bases of the junction unmatched. The CDR3 sequence is 15 residues long. The chain's CDR3 is CASNQRGQPYNEQFF. In DNA, the CDR3 is TGTGCCAGCAACCAAAGGGGACAGCCCTACAATGAGCAGTTCTTC.

The chain couples TRBV2 to TRBJ2-1; TRBD2 matches 12 bases. The V and J ends lost 5 bases and 7 bases, in that order; junction bases with no gene match: 12. Per the germline V gene, CDR1 is SNHLY and CDR2 is FYNNEI. CDR3 length: 17 amino acids. The CDR3 nucleotides are TGTGCCAGCAGTCTCACAAAGACTAGCGGGGGACCTAATGAGCAGTTCTTC. It translates to CASSLTKTSGGPNEQFF.

This chain uses TRBV9 with TRBJ2-3; 10 bases are shared with TRBD2. V was clipped by 0 bases and J by 4 bases; unmatched bases: 5. Germline-derived CDR1 and CDR2 are SGDLS and YYNGEE. CDR3 length: 16 amino acids. The CDR3 nucleotides are TGTGCCAGCAGCGTAGCAAGCGGGGGGGCCGCAGATACGCAGTATTTT. The encoded protein is CASSVASGGAADTQYF.

The rearrangement joins TRBV7-2 to TRBJ1-6; D ambiguous. The CDR3 is made up of 16 amino acids. Germline lookup yields CDR1 SGHTA and CDR2 FQGNSA. V lost 1 base, J lost 9 bases, and 16 bases lay in between. The CDR3 here is CASSLVGSFGGSPLHF. The CDR3 DNA reads TGTGCCAGCAGCTTAGTCGGGTCCTTCGGTGGTTCACCCCTCCACTTT.

This clone was observed once. V is TRBV25-1 and J is TRBJ2-3; TRBD2 aligns across 14 bases. Germline V lookup: CDR1 MGHDK, CDR2 SYGVNS. The CDR3 spans 17 residues. J lost 4 bases, V lost 6 bases, and 9 bases had no gene match. CDR3 coding DNA: TGTGCCAGCAGAAGTATCAGGACTAGCGGGGGGCCAGATACGCAGTATTTT. Its protein is CASRSIRTSGGPDTQYF.

CDR3 residues: CASLTDVSSTEAFF. In DNA, the CDR3 is TGCGCCAGCCTGACAGACGTATCGAGCACTGAAGCTTTCTTT. The chain employs TRBV4-1 and TRBJ1-1; D may be TRBD1 (5 bases). The CDR3 contains 14 residues. Per the germline V gene, CDR1 is MGHRA and CDR2 is YSYEKL. The ends were cut back, 8 bases at V and 4 bases at J, with 17 bases in the middle.

Worth noting for this clone: No DNA is shown, since the ends of the CDR3 on it are uncertain; the CDR3 is the one TCRdb lists. The genes are TRBV7-9 and TRBJ1-2; TRBD1, the table's D call, was not compared with the DNA. Germline V gene sequence: CDR1 SEHNR, CDR2 FQNEAQ (reference sequence). Inclusive of both ends, the CDR3 amounts to 12 amino acids. The chain's CDR3 is CASSSSVGQGAF.

The V call is TRBV5-1, the J call TRBJ2-1, with 8 bases that match TRBD2. Losses at the gene ends were 4 bases for V and 3 bases for J; bases not matched to a gene: 9. CDR1 is SGHRS, CDR2 YFSETQ, per germline. This CDR3 has 16 amino acids. The CDR3 nucleotides read TGCGCCAGCAGCGCACGGGGGGGAACTAACTACAATGAGCAGTTCTTC. It is translated as CASSARGGTNYNEQFF. Combining the CDR3 with reference TRBV5-1 and TRBJ2-1 gives the whole variable domain KAGVTQTPRYLIKTRGQQVTLSCSPISGHRSVSWYQQTPGQGLQFLFEYFSETQRNKGNFPGRFSGRQFSNSRSEMNVSTLELGDSALYLCASSARGGTNYNEQFFGPGTRLTVL.

The chain has TRBV15 and TRBJ2-2, with 10 bases aligning to TRBD1. Losses at the gene ends were 3 bases for V and 7 bases for J; bases not matched to a gene: 5. This CDR3 has 15 amino acids. Germline V CDR1 and CDR2: LNHNV, YYDKDF (reference sequence). The CDR3 region is CATSRQTGGVGELFF. CDR3 DNA: TGTGCCACCAGCAGGCAGACAGGGGGCGTCGGGGAGCTGTTTTTT.

This clone was observed a few times. The genes are TRBV7-9 and TRBJ2-2; TRBD2 might be the D (5 bases). In germline, CDR1 is SEHNR, CDR2 FQNEAQ (reference sequence). V dropped 6 bases and J dropped 4 bases, with 15 bases sitting between them. CDR3 length equals 15 residues. The CDR3 bases are TGTGCCAGCAGGCCCCCCCGGGAAATCACCGGGGAGCTGTTTTTT. It translates to CASRPPREITGELFF.

The chain recombines TRBV18 with TRBJ2-5; D might be TRBD1 (5 bases). The V gene's germline CDR1 is KGHSH and CDR2 LQKENI. V dropped 2 bases and J dropped 3 bases, with 7 bases sitting between them. This CDR3 region has 13 residues. CDR3 nucleotide sequence: TGTGCCAGCTCACCAACCAGGGAAGAGACCCAGTACTTC. Residues: CASSPTREETQYF.

This clone was counted between two and nine times. The gene calls are TRBV19 and TRBJ1-1; TRBD1 might be the D (6 bases). This CDR3 region has 16 residues. The V gene lost 4 bases and the J gene lost 10 bases, with 25 bases spanning the gap. Germline CDR1 and CDR2: LNHDA and SQIVND (reference sequence). The CDR3 is CASSTIPGQQTLRAFF. CDR3 nucleotide sequence: TGTGCCAGTAGTACAATCCCGGGACAACAAACACTGAGAGCTTTCTTT.

This clone was counted a few times. This rearrangement joins TRBV5-5 to TRBJ1-2, with 9 bases lining up with TRBD1. Germline lookup yields CDR1 SGHKS and CDR2 YYEKEE (reference sequence). Unmatched junction bases numbered 2, after V lost 0 bases and J lost 2 bases. This CDR3 comprises 15 residues. CDR3 in amino acids: CASSLAGQGNYGYTF. The CDR3 region has the DNA TGTGCCAGCAGCTTGGCTGGACAGGGGAACTATGGCTACACCTTC.

The chain links TRBV29-1 to TRBJ1-2, with D perhaps TRBD1 (6 bases). V gave up 6 bases and J gave up 6 bases, with 23 bases separating them. Germline lookup yields CDR1 SQVTM and CDR2 ANQGSEA. There are 15 residues in the CDR3. The CDR3 DNA follows: TGCAGCGTCACTGACAGGACAACCGCTTTTCATGGCTACACCTTC. This gives the protein CSVTDRTTAFHGYTF.

The rearrangement uses TRBV6-5 and TRBJ1-5; D is perhaps TRBD1 (6 bases). V lost 6 bases, J lost 8 bases, and 17 bases lay in between. Per germline, CDR1 MNHEY and CDR2 SVGAGI. This CDR3 spans 14 amino acids. The CDR3 DNA sequence: TGTGCCAGCAGCCCCTGGGGGCCCGGTAAGCCCCAGCATTTT. Residues: CASSPWGPGKPQHF.

The chain uses TRBV12-3 or TRBV12-4 and TRBJ1-2; the D is unclear. The ends were cut back, 3 bases at V and 8 bases at J, with 10 bases in the middle. The CDR3 covers 12 residues. For the CDR3, the DNA is TGTGCCAGCAGTTTGCGGCGGGTAGGCTACACCTTC. Translating it yields CASSLRRVGYTF.

This sequence joins TRBV19 and TRBJ2-3; 10 bases line up with TRBD2. The CDR3 runs to 15 residues. The V and J ends lost 3 bases and 5 bases, in that order; junction bases with no gene match: 5. The germline gives CDR1 LNHDA, CDR2 SQIVND (reference sequence). The DNA of the CDR3 is TGTGCCAGTAGTATTAGCGGGAGGCGTTTAGATACGCAGTATTTT. This gives the protein CASSISGRRLDTQYF. The variable domain in full, completed from reference TRBV19 and TRBJ2-3, reads DGGITQSPKYLFRKEGQNVTLSCEQNLNHDAMYWYRQDPGQGLRLIYYSQIVNDFQKGDIAEGYSVSREKKESFPLTVTSAQKNPTAFYLCASSISGRRLDTQYFGPGTRLTVL.

The V gene is TRBV27, the J gene TRBJ2-3; 12 bases line up with TRBD2. From germline, CDR1 is MNHEY and CDR2 SMNVEV (reference sequence). V lost 5 bases to trimming and J lost 4 bases; unmatched junction nucleotides: 7. The CDR3 consists of 16 residues. DNA for the CDR3: TGTGCCAGCAGTCGGATGACTAGCGGGAGTTCAGATACGCAGTATTTT. This gives the protein CASSRMTSGSSDTQYF.

The genes are TRBV5-1 and TRBJ1-1; no definite D call. Germline V CDR1 and CDR2: SGHRS, YFSETQ. The CDR3 length is 16 residues. Between the trimmed V and J ends, which lost 2 bases and 4 bases, there was a span of 18 bases. CDR3 in DNA: TGCGCCAGCAGCTTATTCCGACAAGAGCCCGCCACTGAAGCTTTCTTT. The encoded protein is CASSLFRQEPATEAFF.

The chain is built from TRBV11-2 and TRBJ1-1; 8 nucleotides align to TRBD1. Germline CDR1 SGHAT, CDR2 FQNNGV. The trim removed 8 bases at V and 0 bases at J, leaving 5 bases unmatched. CDR3 length equals 14 residues. The CDR3: CASGRGLVNTEAFF. DNA of the CDR3: TGTGCCAGCGGCAGGGGGCTCGTGAACACTGAAGCTTTCTTT.

The gene calls are TRBV9 and TRBJ2-1, with D unresolved. This CDR3 spans 13 amino acids. The V end was cut by 2 bases, the J end by 4 bases, with 7 bases between. From germline, CDR1 is SGDLS and CDR2 YYNGEE. The CDR3 nucleotides read TGTGCCAGCAGCGTTCTACCATACAATGAGCAGTTCTTC. Encoded protein: CASSVLPYNEQFF.

Written as DNA, the CDR3 is TGTGCCAGCTCGGGACTAGCGGTTTCCTACAATGAGCAGTTCTTC. This codes for CASSGLAVSYNEQFF. The genes are TRBV6-5 and TRBJ2-1, with TRBD2 matching 11 bases. CDR1 is MNHEY and CDR2 is SVGAGI in the germline V gene. V was clipped by 8 bases and J by 1 base; unmatched bases: 4. The CDR3 length is 15 residues.

This clone was recorded only once. The J gene is TRBJ2-2, the V gene TRBV4-1, with TRBD2 as a possible D gene (5 bases). V was trimmed by 3 bases and J by 4 bases, leaving 12 bases between them. The CDR3 consists of 15 residues. Germline CDR1 and CDR2: MGHRA and YSYEKL. CDR3 coding DNA: TGCGCCAGCAGCCACCGGGGTTCGGTCACCGGGGAGCTGTTTTTT. Its protein product is CASSHRGSVTGELFF.

V is TRBV2 and J is TRBJ1-1; a weak D match, TRBD1 (5 bases). The CDR3 has 14 amino acids. Trimming removed 4 bases at V and 4 bases at J, with 13 bases between. CDR1 SNHLY and CDR2 FYNNEI come from the germline V gene. The chain's CDR3 is CASSAQSRGTEAFF. In nucleotides, the CDR3 is TGTGCCAGCAGTGCTCAATCAAGGGGCACTGAAGCTTTCTTT.

The V gene is TRBV6-1, the J gene TRBJ1-3, with 8 bases lining up with TRBD1. Trimming took 0 bases from V and 3 from J; bases not matched to a gene: 4. The CDR3 has 16 amino acids. Per the germline V gene, CDR1 is MNHNS and CDR2 is SASEGT. The CDR3 bases are TGTGCCAGCAGTGAAGCGACAGGGGTCTTTGGAAACACCATATATTTT. Protein: CASSEATGVFGNTIYF.

A note on this clone: One junction end does not reproduce the germline sequence, and a read error may be involved. CDR3 sequence reads: CASSLGLAGVTGELFF. As DNA, the CDR3 is TGTGCCAGCAGTTTAGGACTAGCGGGGGTCACCGGGGAGCTGTTTTTT. V gene TRBV7-2 combines with J gene TRBJ2-2; TRBD2 aligns across 13 bases. Germline V gives CDR1 SGHTA, CDR2 FQGNSA. The CDR3 totals 16 residues.

J is TRBJ1-1 and V is TRBV30, with 7 bases fitting TRBD1. CDR1 and CDR2 (germline): GTSNPN, SVGIG (reference sequence). V trimming: 8 bases; J trimming: 8 bases; junction bases outside the gene matches: 5. CDR3 size: 10 residues. The CDR3 is CARMGQEAFF. The CDR3 region has the DNA TGTGCCCGCATGGGACAGGAAGCTTTCTTT.

This clone came up once. The chain employs TRBV7-2 and TRBJ2-7, with 8 bases lining up with TRBD2. The J segment lost 7 bases and the V segment lost 5 bases, leaving 16 bases of the junction unmatched. Germline CDR1 and CDR2: SGHTA and FQGNSA. This CDR3 region has 16 residues. CDR3 DNA sequence: TGTGCCAGCAGCCCCAGGGGTCCGGGACTAGAGGATGAGCAGTACTTC. This sequence encodes CASSPRGPGLEDEQYF.

The chain employs TRBV7-2 and TRBJ1-3; D is unresolved. Germline-derived CDR1 and CDR2 are SGHTA and FQGNSA. V lost 0 bases and J 0 bases, leaving 6 bases between the germline ends. The CDR3 consists of 15 residues. The CDR3 DNA sequence: TGTGCCAGCAGCTTAGCGCGGTTCTCTGGAAACACCATATATTTT. Protein: CASSLARFSGNTIYF.